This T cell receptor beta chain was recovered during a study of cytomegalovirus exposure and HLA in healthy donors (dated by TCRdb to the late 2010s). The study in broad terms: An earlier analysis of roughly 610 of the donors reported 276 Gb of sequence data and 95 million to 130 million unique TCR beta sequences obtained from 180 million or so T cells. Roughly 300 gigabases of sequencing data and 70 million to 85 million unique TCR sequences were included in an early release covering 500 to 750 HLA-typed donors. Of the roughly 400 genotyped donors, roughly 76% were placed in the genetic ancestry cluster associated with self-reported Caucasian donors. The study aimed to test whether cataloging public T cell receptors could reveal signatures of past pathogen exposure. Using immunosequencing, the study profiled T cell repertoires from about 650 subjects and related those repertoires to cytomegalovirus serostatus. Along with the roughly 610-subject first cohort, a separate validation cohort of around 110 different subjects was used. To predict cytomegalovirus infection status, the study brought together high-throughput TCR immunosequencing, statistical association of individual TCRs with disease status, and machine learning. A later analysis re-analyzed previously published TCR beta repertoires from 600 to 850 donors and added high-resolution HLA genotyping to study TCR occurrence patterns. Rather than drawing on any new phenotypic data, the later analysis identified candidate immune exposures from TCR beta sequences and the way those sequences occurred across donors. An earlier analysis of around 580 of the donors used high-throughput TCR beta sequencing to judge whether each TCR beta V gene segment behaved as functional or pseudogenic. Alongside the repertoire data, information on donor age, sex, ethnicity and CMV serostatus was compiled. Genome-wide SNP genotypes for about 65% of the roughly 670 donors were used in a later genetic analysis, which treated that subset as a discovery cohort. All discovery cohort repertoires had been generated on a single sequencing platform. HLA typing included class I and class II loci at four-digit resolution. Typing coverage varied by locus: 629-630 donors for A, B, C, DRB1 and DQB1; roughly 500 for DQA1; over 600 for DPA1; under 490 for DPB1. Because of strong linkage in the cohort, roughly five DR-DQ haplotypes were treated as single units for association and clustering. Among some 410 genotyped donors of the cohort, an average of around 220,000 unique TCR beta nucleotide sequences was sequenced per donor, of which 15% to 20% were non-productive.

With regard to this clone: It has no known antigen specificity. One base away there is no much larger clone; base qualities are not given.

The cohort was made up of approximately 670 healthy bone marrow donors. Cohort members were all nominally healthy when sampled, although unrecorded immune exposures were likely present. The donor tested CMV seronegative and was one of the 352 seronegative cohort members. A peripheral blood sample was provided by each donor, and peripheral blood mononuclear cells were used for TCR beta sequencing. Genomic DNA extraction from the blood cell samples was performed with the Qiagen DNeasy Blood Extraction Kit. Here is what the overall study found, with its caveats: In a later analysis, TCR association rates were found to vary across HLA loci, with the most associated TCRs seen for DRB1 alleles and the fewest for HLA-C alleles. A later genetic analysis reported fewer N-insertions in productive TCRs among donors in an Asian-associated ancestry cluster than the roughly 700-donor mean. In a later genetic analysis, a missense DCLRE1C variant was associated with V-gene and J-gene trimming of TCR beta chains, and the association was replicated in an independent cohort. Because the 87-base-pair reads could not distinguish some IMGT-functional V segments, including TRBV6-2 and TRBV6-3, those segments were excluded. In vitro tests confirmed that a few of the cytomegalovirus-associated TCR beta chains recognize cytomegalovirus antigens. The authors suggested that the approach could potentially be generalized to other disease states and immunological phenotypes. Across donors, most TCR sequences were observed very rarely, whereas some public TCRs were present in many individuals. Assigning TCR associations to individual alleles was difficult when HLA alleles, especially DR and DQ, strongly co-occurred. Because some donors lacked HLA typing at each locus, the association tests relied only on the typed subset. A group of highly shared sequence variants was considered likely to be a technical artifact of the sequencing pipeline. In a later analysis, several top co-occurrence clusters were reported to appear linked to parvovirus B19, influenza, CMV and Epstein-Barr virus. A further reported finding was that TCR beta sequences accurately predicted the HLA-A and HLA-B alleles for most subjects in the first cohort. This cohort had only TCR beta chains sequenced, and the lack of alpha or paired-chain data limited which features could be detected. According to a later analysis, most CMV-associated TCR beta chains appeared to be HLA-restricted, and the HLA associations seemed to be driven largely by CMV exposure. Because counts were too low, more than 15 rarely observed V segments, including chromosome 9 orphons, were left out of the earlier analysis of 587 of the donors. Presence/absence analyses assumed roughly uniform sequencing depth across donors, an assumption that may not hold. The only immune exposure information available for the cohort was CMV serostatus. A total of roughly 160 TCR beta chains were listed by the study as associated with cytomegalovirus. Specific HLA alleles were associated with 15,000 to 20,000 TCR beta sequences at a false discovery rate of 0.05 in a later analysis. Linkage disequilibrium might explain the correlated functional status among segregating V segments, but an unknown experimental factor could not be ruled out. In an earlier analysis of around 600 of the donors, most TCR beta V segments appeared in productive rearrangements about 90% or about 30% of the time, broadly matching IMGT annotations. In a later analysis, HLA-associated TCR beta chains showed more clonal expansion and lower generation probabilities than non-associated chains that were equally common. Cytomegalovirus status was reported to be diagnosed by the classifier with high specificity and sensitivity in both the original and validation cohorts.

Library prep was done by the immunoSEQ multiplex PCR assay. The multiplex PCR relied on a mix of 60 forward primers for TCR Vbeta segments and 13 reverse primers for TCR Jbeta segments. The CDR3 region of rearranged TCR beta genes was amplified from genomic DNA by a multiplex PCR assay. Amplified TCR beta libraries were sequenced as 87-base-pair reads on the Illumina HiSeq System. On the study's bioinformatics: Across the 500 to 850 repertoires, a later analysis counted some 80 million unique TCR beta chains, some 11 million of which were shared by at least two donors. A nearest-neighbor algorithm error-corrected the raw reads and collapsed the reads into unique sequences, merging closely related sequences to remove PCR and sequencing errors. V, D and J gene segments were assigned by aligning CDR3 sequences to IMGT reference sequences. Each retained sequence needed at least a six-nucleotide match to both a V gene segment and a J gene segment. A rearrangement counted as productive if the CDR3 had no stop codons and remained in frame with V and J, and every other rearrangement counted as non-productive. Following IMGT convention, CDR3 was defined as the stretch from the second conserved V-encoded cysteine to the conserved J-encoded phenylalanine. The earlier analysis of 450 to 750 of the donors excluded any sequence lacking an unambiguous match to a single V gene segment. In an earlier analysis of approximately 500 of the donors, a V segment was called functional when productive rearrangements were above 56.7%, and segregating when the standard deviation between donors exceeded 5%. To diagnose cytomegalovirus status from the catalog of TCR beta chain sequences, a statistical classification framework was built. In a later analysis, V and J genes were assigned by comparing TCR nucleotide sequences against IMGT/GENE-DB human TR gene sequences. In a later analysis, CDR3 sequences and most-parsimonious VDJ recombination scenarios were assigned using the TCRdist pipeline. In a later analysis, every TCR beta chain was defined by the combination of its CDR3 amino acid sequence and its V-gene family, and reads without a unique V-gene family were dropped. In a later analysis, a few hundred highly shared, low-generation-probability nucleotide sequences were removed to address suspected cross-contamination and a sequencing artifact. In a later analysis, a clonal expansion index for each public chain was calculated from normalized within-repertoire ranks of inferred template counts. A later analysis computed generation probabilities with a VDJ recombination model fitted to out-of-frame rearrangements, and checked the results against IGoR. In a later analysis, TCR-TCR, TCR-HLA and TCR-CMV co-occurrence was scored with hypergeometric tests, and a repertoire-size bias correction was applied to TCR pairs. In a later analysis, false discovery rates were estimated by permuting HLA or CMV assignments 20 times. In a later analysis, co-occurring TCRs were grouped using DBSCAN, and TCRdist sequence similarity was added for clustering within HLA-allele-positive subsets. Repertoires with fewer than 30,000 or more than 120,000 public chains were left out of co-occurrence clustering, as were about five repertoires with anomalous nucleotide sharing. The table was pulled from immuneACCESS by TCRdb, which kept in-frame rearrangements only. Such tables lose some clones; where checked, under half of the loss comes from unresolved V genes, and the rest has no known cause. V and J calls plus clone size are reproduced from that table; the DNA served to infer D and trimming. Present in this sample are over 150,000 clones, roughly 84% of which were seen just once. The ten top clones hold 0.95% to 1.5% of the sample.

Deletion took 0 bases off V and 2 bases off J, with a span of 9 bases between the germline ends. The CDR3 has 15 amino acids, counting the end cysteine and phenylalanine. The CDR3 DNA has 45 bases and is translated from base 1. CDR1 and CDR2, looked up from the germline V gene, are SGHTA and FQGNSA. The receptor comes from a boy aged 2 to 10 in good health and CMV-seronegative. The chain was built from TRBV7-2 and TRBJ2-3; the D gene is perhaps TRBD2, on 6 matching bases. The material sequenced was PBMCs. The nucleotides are TGTGCCAGCAGCTTAGCGGGAGGTTACACAGATACGCAGTATTTT. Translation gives CASSLAGGYTDTQYF.